One sample yielded the 20 T cell receptor beta chains listed below, sequenced in a study of T cells in Graves' hyperthyroidism and ophthalmopathy. From RNA transcripts, TCR beta CDR3 regions were amplified. The TCR CDR3 first-round RT-PCR relied on the HTBI primer set. TCRdb redid the calling of the multiplex PCR reads with MiXCR, one entry per CDR3 protein. The sample lists about 300,000 distinct CDR3 sequences, less than 20% occurring once. The sample comprised blood. The receptors originated from a man between 45 and 60 years old with Graves' ophthalmopathy.

This clonotype was detected many times. The genes are TRBV11-2 and TRBJ2-2, with 9 bases aligning to TRBD2. The CDR3 is made up of 14 amino acids. The germline V gene encodes CDR1 SGHAT and CDR2 FQNNGV. Trimming cost V 5 bases and J 6 bases; bases outside gene matches: 4. The CDR3 bases are TGTGCCAGCAGCCAAAGGACTAGCGCCGGGGAGCTGTTTTTT. Protein sequence: CASSQRTSAGELFF.

This chain connects TRBV20-1 to TRBJ2-7, with D uncertain. V was pared by 6 bases and J by 7 bases, with 16 bases between. The CDR3 covers 12 residues. In germline, CDR1 is DFQATT, CDR2 SNEGSKA (reference sequence). This CDR3 is CSATNFLSEQYF. CDR3 nucleotides: TGCAGTGCCACCAACTTCCTCTCGGAGCAGTACTTC.

The rearrangement links TRBV6-1 to TRBJ2-7; TRBD2 aligns across 13 bases. CDR1 is MNHNS, CDR2 SASEGT, per germline. V was pared by 7 bases and J by 2 bases, with 11 bases of the junction left unmatched. The CDR3 has 17 amino acids. Here the CDR3 DNA reads TGTGCCAGCAAGAGGACTAGCGGGAGTACCGAGACCTACGAGCAGTACTTC. As protein: CASKRTSGSTETYEQYF.

The chain joins TRBV3-1 to TRBJ2-1; TRBD1 might be the D (6 bases). This CDR3 spans 17 amino acids. Germline CDR1 reads LGHDT; CDR2 reads YNNKEL (reference sequence). V gave up 8 bases and J gave up 4 bases, with 24 bases separating them. The CDR3 region has the DNA TGTGCCAGCGGCCTTCCGGCCCTCGGACAGTTATACAATGAGCAGTTCTTC. Amino acid sequence: CASGLPALGQLYNEQFF.

V gene TRBV24-1 combines with J gene TRBJ2-1; D may be TRBD1 (5 bases). V lost 4 bases and J lost 7, with 10 bases in between. The germline gives CDR1 KGHDR, CDR2 SFDVKD. CDR3 length equals 13 residues. For the CDR3, the DNA is TGTGCCACCAGTGAACCGACAGTAAATGAGCAGTTCTTC. Its translation is CATSEPTVNEQFF.

The J gene is TRBJ2-7, the V gene TRBV13; TRBD1 agrees at 9 bases. The CDR3 sequence is 15 residues long. Per the germline V gene, CDR1 is PRHDT and CDR2 is FYEKMQ (reference sequence). J lost 1 base, V lost 3 bases, and 4 bases had no gene match. In DNA, the CDR3 is TGTGCCAGCAGCTTCCGGGACAGGGCTTCCTACGAGCAGTACTTC. Encoded protein: CASSFRDRASYEQYF.

This clonotype was seen a few times. The gene calls are TRBV20-1 and TRBJ1-5; 10 bases agree with TRBD1. Per the germline V gene, CDR1 is DFQATT and CDR2 is SNEGSKA (reference sequence). This CDR3 has 12 residues. The V and J ends lost 6 bases and 10 bases, in that order; junction bases with no gene match: 6. CDR3 in amino acids: CSAGQGVSPQHF. As DNA, the CDR3 is TGCAGTGCCGGACAGGGGGTCAGCCCCCAGCATTTT.

This clonotype was seen ten or more times. V gene TRBV18 combines with J gene TRBJ2-7; D is ambiguous. The CDR3 has 13 residues. The germline CDR1 and CDR2 sequences are KGHSH and LQKENI. Trimming left V 3 bases short and J 5 bases short, with 11 bases between. CDR3 nucleotides: TGTGCCAGCTCACCCAGCGTAGGGAACGAGCAGTACTTC. It codes for CASSPSVGNEQYF.

This clonotype appeared many times. The J gene is TRBJ2-1, the V gene TRBV5-1; possible D gene TRBD2, 6 bases. CDR1 is SGHRS, CDR2 YFSETQ, per germline. This CDR3 is built from 15 residues. V lost 0 bases, J lost 2 bases, and 9 bases lay in between. Here the CDR3 DNA reads TGCGCCAGCAGCTTGGTGGGGGAGGCCTACAATGAGCAGTTCTTC. This gives the protein CASSLVGEAYNEQFF.

Comment on this clonotype: Given a much more abundant clone one base away, this may be a read error. The CDR3 spells CASSLGFSTQPQHF. The CDR3 DNA sequence: TGTGCCAGCAGTTTAGGATTTAGCACCCAGCCCCAGCATTTT. The V gene is TRBV3-1, the J gene TRBJ1-5; D is ambiguous. Germline assignment: CDR1 LGHDT and CDR2 YNNKEL (reference sequence). CDR3 length: 14 amino acids. The V end was cut by 6 bases, the J end by 7 bases, with 16 bases between.

This clonotype was observed a handful of times. This sequence joins TRBV28 and TRBJ1-1; 7 bases are shared with TRBD1. V lost 5 bases and J lost 6; bases outside the gene matches: 9. Germline V gene lookup returns CDR1 MDHEN and CDR2 SYDVKM. The CDR3 consists of 14 residues. The CDR3 nucleotides are TGTGCCAGCAGTAATTTACCCCAGGGGGCTGAAGCTTTCTTT. The encoded protein is CASSNLPQGAEAFF.

J is TRBJ2-1 and V is TRBV6-1; tentative D call: TRBD2 (6 bases). This CDR3 is built from 17 residues. Germline assignment: CDR1 MNHNS and CDR2 SASEGT. V gave up 6 bases and J gave up 3 bases, with 21 bases separating them. CDR3 sequence: CASSRRGSENHYNEQFF. CDR3 bases: TGTGCCAGCAGCCGGAGGGGCTCAGAAAACCACTACAATGAGCAGTTCTTC.

This chain joins TRBV2 and TRBJ1-1; D unresolved. V lost 6 bases and J lost 1, with 15 bases in between. CDR1 is SNHLY, CDR2 FYNNEI, per germline. The CDR3 consists of 15 residues. The CDR3: CASSLGPEGNTEAFF. In DNA form, the CDR3 reads TGTGCCAGCAGCCTCGGACCCGAAGGGAACACTGAAGCTTTCTTT.

This chain joins TRBV10-3 and TRBJ2-1; 9 bases are shared with TRBD2. Germline CDR1 is ENHRY and CDR2 is SYGVKD. Unmatched junction bases numbered 8, after V lost 6 bases and J lost 8 bases. This CDR3 is 14 amino acids long. The CDR3 loop reads CAIRPGLAGHEQFF. In DNA form, the CDR3 reads TGTGCCATCAGACCGGGACTAGCTGGCCATGAGCAGTTCTTC.

The V gene is TRBV28, the J gene TRBJ2-1, with TRBD2 identical over 11 bases. Germline CDR1 reads MDHEN; CDR2 reads SYDVKM. This CDR3 contains 13 residues. The J segment lost 5 bases and the V segment lost 9 bases, leaving 3 bases of the junction unmatched. The CDR3 loop is CASSGRANNEQFF. The CDR3 nucleotides are TGTGCCAGTAGCGGGAGGGCGAACAATGAGCAGTTCTTC.

The chain's CDR3 is CASSLAARTEAFF. The CDR3 bases are TGTGCCAGCAGTTTGGCGGCGAGGACTGAAGCTTTCTTT. V and J are TRBV28 and TRBJ1-1; D remains unclear. CDR1 and CDR2 from the germline V gene are MDHEN and SYDVKM. This CDR3 has 13 amino acids. V shed 3 bases and J shed 5 bases, with 10 bases lying between them. Filled out from reference TRBV28 and TRBJ1-1, the complete variable domain reads DVKVTQSSRYLVKRTGEKVFLECVQDMDHENMFWYRQDPGLGLRLIYFSYDVKMKEKGDIPEGYSVSREKKERFSLILESASTNQTSMYLCASSLAARTEAFFGQGTRLTVV.

This clonotype was detected many times. The rearrangement joins TRBV12-3 or TRBV12-4 to TRBJ2-1; D call uncertain. This CDR3 is built from 13 residues. The germline V and J ends were trimmed by 2 bases and 8 bases, with 10 bases remaining between them. The CDR3 nucleotides are TGTGCCAGCAGTTTAAGGACGTCCGATGAGCAGTTCTTC. Its protein is CASSLRTSDEQFF.

The V and J genes are TRBV6-1 and TRBJ1-5; D is unresolved. The CDR3 totals 13 residues. Trimming removed 8 bases from V and 4 bases from J, with 12 bases in between. Germline-derived CDR1 and CDR2 are MNHNS and SASEGT. The CDR3, as DNA: TGTGCCAGCGGGGATACGGAAAATCAGCCCCAGCATTTT. It translates to CASGDTENQPQHF.

Points on this clonotype: A much larger clone differs by one base, so this may be a read error. This chain connects TRBV28 to TRBJ2-5, with no clear D. The length of the CDR3 is 14 residues. V dropped 2 bases and J dropped 3 bases, with 10 bases sitting between them. From germline, CDR1 is MDHEN and CDR2 SYDVKM. The CDR3 is CASSLVGIKETQYF. Written as DNA, the CDR3 is TGTGCCAGCAGTTTAGTAGGGATCAAAGAGACCCAGTACTTC.

This clonotype has at least ten counts. The chain is built from TRBV28 and TRBJ1-2; weak D call: TRBD1 (5 bases). This CDR3 is 16 amino acids long. The V gene's germline CDR1 is MDHEN and CDR2 SYDVKM. V was trimmed by 1 base and J by 3 bases, leaving 15 bases between them. The DNA of the CDR3 is TGTGCCAGCAGTTTATCCACCGGGACGGTATACTATGGCTACACCTTC. As protein: CASSLSTGTVYYGYTF.